This TCR beta chain originates from a study of beta chain features in type 1 diabetes. Since all of the isolated RNA was reverse transcribed, expressed TCRB transcripts were what got sequenced. The protocol was immunoSEQ multiplex PCR, while the TCRdb copy is restricted to in-frame clones and leaves out a portion. The table records 620,000 or so clones, 15% to 19% of them present only once. The table lists this clone with a few counts. Trimming removed 2 bases at V and 5 bases at J, with 4 bases between. This CDR3 has 12 amino acids. Germline CDR1 is MDHEN and CDR2 is SYDVKM. Sequences were obtained from naive CD4+ T cells from blood. The chain has TRBV28 and TRBJ2-1; no definite D call. This clonotype was obtained from a man aged 18 to 30 in good health. This CDR3 is CASSLAHNEQFF. The DNA for the CDR3 is TGTGCCAGCAGTTTAGCTCACAATGAGCAGTTCTTC.